This record concerns one T cell receptor beta chain sequence. Its antigen is unidentified. The germline V gene encodes CDR1 GTSNPN and CDR2 SVGIG (reference sequence). V lost 4 bases and J 0 bases, leaving 12 bases between the germline ends. There are 14 residues in the CDR3. These data are taken from a study of T cell responses to AZD1222 COVID-19 vaccine. The table came from immunoSEQ multiplex PCR; TCRdb's copy has only in-frame clones and leaves some out. The sample has over 150,000 clones, 90% seen once. Overall study results and limits: Among spike-specific TCRs, nearly half reportedly target unmutated variant regions. Just 5 or 6 AZD1222 recipients tested seropositive at baseline.

Sample: peripheral blood, taken on day 0 of AZD1222 vaccination. This receptor was identified in an adult in good health. V and J are TRBV30 and TRBJ1-2; a weak D match, TRBD1 (6 bases). The CDR3 loop reads CAWIRTVSNYGYTF. As DNA, the CDR3 is TGTGCCTGGATTAGGACAGTGTCTAACTATGGCTACACCTTC.